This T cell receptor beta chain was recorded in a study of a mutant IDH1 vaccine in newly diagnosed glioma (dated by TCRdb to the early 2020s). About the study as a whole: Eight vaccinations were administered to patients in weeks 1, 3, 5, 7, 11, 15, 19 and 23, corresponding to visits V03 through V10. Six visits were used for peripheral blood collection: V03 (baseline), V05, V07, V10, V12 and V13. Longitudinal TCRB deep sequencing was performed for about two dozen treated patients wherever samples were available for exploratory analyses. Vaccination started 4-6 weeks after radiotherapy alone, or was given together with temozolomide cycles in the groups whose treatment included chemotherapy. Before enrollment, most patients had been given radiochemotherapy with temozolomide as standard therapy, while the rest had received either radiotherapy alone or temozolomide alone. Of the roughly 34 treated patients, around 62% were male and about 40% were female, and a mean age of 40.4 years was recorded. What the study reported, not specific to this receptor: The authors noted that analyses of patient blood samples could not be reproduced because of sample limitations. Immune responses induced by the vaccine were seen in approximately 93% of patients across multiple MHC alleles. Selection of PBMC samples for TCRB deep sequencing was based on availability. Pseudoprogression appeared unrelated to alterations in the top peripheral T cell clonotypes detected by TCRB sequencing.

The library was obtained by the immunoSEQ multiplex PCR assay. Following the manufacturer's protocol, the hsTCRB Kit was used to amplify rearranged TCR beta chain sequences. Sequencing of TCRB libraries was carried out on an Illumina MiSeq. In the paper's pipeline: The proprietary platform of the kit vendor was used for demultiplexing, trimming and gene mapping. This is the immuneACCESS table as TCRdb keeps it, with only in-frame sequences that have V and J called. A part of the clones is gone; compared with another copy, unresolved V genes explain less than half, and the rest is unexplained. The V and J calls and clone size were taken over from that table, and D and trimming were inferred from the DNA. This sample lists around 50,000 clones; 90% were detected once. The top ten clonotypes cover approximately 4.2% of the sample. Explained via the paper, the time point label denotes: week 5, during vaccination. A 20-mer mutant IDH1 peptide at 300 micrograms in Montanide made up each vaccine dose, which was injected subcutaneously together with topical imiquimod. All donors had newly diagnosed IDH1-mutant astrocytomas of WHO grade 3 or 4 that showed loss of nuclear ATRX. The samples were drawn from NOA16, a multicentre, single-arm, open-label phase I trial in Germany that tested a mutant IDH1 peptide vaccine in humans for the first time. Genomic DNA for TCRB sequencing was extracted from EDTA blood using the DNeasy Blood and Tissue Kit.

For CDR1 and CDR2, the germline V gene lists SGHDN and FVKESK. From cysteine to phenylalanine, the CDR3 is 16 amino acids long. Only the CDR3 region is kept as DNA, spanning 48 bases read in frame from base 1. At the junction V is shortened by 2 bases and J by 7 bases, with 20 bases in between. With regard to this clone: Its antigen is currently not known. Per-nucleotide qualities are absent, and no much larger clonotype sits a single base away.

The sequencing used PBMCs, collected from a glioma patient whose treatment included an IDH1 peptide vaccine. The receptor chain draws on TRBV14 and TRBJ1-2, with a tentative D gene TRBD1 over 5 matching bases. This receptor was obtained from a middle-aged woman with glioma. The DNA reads TGTGCCAGCAGCCAACGTTCGGGGCAGGGCGGCTCTGGCTACACCTTC. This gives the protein CASSQRSGQGGSGYTF.